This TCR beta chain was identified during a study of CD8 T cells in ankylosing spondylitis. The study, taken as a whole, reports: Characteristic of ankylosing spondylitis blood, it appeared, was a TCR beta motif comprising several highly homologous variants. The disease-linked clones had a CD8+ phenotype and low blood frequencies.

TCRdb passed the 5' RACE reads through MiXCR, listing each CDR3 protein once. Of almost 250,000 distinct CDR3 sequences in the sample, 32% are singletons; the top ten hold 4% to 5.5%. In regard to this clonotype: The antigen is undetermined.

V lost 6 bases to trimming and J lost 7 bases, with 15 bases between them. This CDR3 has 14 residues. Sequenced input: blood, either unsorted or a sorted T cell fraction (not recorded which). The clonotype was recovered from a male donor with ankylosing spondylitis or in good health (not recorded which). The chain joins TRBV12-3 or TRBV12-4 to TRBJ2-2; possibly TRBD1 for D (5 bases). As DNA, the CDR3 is TGTGCCAGCAGCCCGAGTCAGGGCATCGGGGAGCTGTTTTTT. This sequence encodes CASSPSQGIGELFF.